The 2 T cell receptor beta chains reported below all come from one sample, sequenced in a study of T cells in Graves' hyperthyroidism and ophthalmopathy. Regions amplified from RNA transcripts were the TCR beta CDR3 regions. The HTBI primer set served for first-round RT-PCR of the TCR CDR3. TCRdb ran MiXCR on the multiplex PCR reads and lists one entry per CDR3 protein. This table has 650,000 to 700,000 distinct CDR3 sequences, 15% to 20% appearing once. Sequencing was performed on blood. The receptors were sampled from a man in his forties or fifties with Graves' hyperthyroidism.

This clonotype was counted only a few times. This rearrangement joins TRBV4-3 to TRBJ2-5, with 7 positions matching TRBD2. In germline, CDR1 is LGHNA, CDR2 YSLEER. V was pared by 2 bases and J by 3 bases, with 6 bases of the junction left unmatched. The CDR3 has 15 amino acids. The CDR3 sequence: CASSQLVAGEETQYF. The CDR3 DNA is TGCGCCAGCAGCCAATTAGTCGCGGGAGAAGAGACCCAGTACTTC.

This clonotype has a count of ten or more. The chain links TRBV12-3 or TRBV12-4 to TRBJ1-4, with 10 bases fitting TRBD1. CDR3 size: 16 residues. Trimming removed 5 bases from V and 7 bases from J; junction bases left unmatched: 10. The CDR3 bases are TGTGCCAGCAGTCCCGGGACAGGGGCGAGGGGTGAAAAACTGTTTTTT. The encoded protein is CASSPGTGARGEKLFF.